The 20 T cell receptor beta chains presented below share a single source sample, sequenced in a study of beta chain features in type 1 diabetes. Overall study results and limits: Shortening that was moderate but significant affected the TCRB CDR3s of Type 1 diabetes patients in all four CD4+ subsets.

What these receptors recognize is not known. Sequencing targeted expressed TCRB transcripts, as all isolated RNA had been reverse transcribed. Assay used: immunoSEQ multiplex PCR; TCRdb lists only in-frame clones, some missing. The data contain 600,000 to 750,000 clones, roughly 12% of them singletons. Sample: naive CD4+ T cells from blood. The receptors derive from a man aged 25-40 years with type 1 diabetes.

A few counts support this clone. The chain uses TRBV2 and TRBJ2-3, with D possibly matching TRBD1 (6 bases). The CDR3 runs 14 residues. Trimming shortened V by 7 bases and J by 1 base, and 12 bases separated the two germline ends. Germline V gene sequence: CDR1 SNHLY, CDR2 FYNNEI. DNA of the CDR3: TGTGCCAGCAAGGCACAGGGTGGCACAGATACGCAGTATTTT. Its protein product is CASKAQGGTDTQYF.

The V gene is TRBV10-3, the J gene TRBJ1-6; no clear D. Trimming left V 4 bases short and J 7 bases short, with 5 bases between. Germline V gives CDR1 ENHRY, CDR2 SYGVKD. The CDR3 runs 12 residues. CDR3 in amino acids: CAISVENSPLHF. The CDR3 DNA sequence: TGTGCCATCAGTGTCGAGAATTCACCCCTCCACTTT.

This chain uses TRBV18 with TRBJ1-1, with TRBD1 as a possible D gene (6 bases). This CDR3 is built from 14 residues. Per the germline V gene, CDR1 is KGHSH and CDR2 is LQKENI. The germline V and J ends were trimmed by 5 bases and 1 base, with 11 bases remaining between them. In DNA, the CDR3 is TGTGCCAGCTCATTGAAGGGACAGAACACTGAAGCTTTCTTT. Translated, it gives CASSLKGQNTEAFF.

This clone was observed a handful of times. V usage is TRBV30 and J usage is TRBJ1-5; 7 nucleotides match TRBD1. The germline V gene encodes CDR1 GTSNPN and CDR2 SVGIG (reference sequence). V shed 3 bases and J 2 bases; nucleotides not matched to a gene: 4. The CDR3 spans 14 residues. The CDR3 region has the DNA TGTGCCTGGAGGACCGGACAGGGCAATCAGCCCCAGCATTTT. Its translation is CAWRTGQGNQPQHF.

The chain uses TRBV7-8 and TRBJ2-7, with D possibly TRBD1 on 5 matching bases. The CDR3 length is 15 residues. Deletions cut 4 bases from V and 2 bases from J, with 15 bases between. The germline CDR1 and CDR2 sequences are SGHVS and FQNEAQ. The CDR3 sequence: CASSSIGQGPYEQYF. The DNA for the CDR3 is TGTGCCAGCAGCTCGATAGGGCAGGGCCCCTACGAGCAGTACTTC.

Points on this clone: The same CDR3 also results from other DNA sequences found in this sample. The rearrangement links TRBV5-6 to TRBJ2-1; 12 bases match TRBD2. This CDR3 region has 15 residues. V dropped 4 bases and J dropped 6; count of bases not matched to a gene: 5. The germline CDR1 and CDR2 sequences are SGHDT and YYEEEE. CDR3 residues: CASSPSGGARNEQFF. The CDR3 nucleotides read TGTGCCAGCAGCCCTAGCGGGGGGGCCCGCAATGAGCAGTTCTTC.

Points on this clone: This CDR3 is also generated by other DNA sequences in the sample. The chain is built from TRBV9 and TRBJ2-5; D gene unclear. The CDR3 is made up of 14 amino acids. The germline gives CDR1 SGDLS, CDR2 YYNGEE. V dropped 0 bases and J dropped 2 bases, with 8 bases sitting between them. The CDR3 DNA is TGTGCCAGCAGCGTAGTATCCGGTCAAGAGACCCAGTACTTC. Encoded protein: CASSVVSGQETQYF.

CDR3 amino acids: CASSQDRLGTQYF. In DNA form, the CDR3 reads TGTGCCAGCAGCCAAGATCGCTTGGGGACCCAGTACTTC. J is TRBJ2-5 and V is TRBV14; D is uncertain. This CDR3 spans 13 amino acids. Trimming removed 0 bases from V and 7 bases from J, with 9 bases in between. Germline assignment: CDR1 SGHDN and CDR2 FVKESK.

This chain connects TRBV28 to TRBJ1-2; D might be TRBD1 (5 bases). Germline assignment: CDR1 MDHEN and CDR2 SYDVKM. The length of the CDR3 is 14 residues. V was shortened by 7 bases and J by 6 bases, with 18 bases between the two germline ends. CDR3 sequence: CASTGLFSEDGYTF. DNA of the CDR3: TGTGCCAGCACAGGGCTATTCTCTGAGGATGGCTACACCTTC.

This clone came up a few times. This chain joins TRBV10-3 and TRBJ1-2, with D possibly being TRBD1 (5 bases). Trimming removed 0 bases at V and 7 bases at J, with 18 bases between. CDR3 length: 16 residues. Germline lookup yields CDR1 ENHRY and CDR2 SYGVKD. CDR3 loop: CAISESIGGGGLGYTF. The CDR3, as DNA: TGTGCCATCAGTGAGTCAATTGGGGGTGGAGGCCTTGGCTACACCTTC.

This clone has only a few counts. The DNA of the CDR3 is TGTGCCAGCAGCCCAGGACTAGCGGGGGGCCATAAGTTCTTC. Translating it yields CASSPGLAGGHKFF. V gene TRBV9 combines with J gene TRBJ2-1; 14 nucleotides match TRBD2. The germline V gene has CDR1 SGDLS and CDR2 YYNGEE. The trim removed 4 bases at V and 14 bases at J, leaving 8 bases unmatched. This CDR3 is 14 amino acids long.

The chain is built from TRBV13 and TRBJ2-7; D is uncertain. The CDR3 length is 15 residues. Germline CDR1 PRHDT, CDR2 FYEKMQ (reference sequence). Trimming cost V 5 bases and J 4 bases, with 18 bases left between them. Here the CDR3 DNA reads TGTGCCAGCAGCCCTTCCATCGGACGGATATACGAGCAGTACTTC. It codes for CASSPSIGRIYEQYF.

This chain links TRBV4-1 with TRBJ1-6, with D perhaps matching TRBD1 (6 bases). The CDR3 consists of 15 residues. Germline loops: CDR1 MGHRA, CDR2 YSYEKL. Trimming took off 1 base at V and 7 bases at J, with 11 bases between the two ends. The CDR3, as DNA: TGCGCCAGCAGCCAAGCTCGAGGACAGAATTCACCCCTCCACTTT. It codes for CASSQARGQNSPLHF.

This clone was counted only a few times. The gene calls are TRBV5-6 and TRBJ1-4, with D possibly being TRBD1 (5 bases). The CDR3 consists of 14 residues. With 2 bases removed from V and 8 bases from J, the gap between germline ends came to 13 bases. CDR1 and CDR2 (germline): SGHDT, YYEEEE. The CDR3 region is CASSFIRDGEKLFF. The DNA of the CDR3 is TGTGCCAGCAGCTTTATCCGGGACGGCGAAAAACTGTTTTTT.

The J gene is TRBJ2-1, the V gene TRBV30; TRBD1 matches at 7 bases. This CDR3 comprises 16 residues. In germline, CDR1 is GTSNPN, CDR2 SVGIG (reference sequence). V shed 2 bases and J 6 bases; nucleotides not matched to a gene: 13. The CDR3 nucleotides read TGTGCCTGGAGTCCCTATATCCAGAGGGGGCTCAATGAGCAGTTCTTC. It codes for CAWSPYIQRGLNEQFF. The variable domain in full, completed from reference TRBV30 and TRBJ2-1, reads SQTIHQWPATLVQPVGSPLSLECTVEGTSNPNLYWYRQAAGRGLQLLFYSVGIGQISSEVPQNLSASRPQDRQFILSSKKLLLSDSGFYLCAWSPYIQRGLNEQFFGPGTRLTVL.

The rearrangement links TRBV30 to TRBJ1-6, with 10 bases lining up with TRBD1. V dropped 0 bases and J dropped 8; count of bases not matched to a gene: 10. CDR1 and CDR2 from the germline V gene are GTSNPN and SVGIG (reference sequence). The CDR3 runs 17 residues. CDR3 bases: TGTGCCTGGAGTGTACGAGGGACAGGGGCGATCGATTCACCCCTCCACTTT. It is translated as CAWSVRGTGAIDSPLHF.

In its sample, this clone was seen a few times. Other DNA sequences in the sample encode the same CDR3. This rearrangement joins TRBV30 to TRBJ2-7; 8 bases are a match to TRBD1. Trimming at V came to 2 bases and at J to 5 bases, leaving 2 bases not matched to a gene. Germline V CDR1 and CDR2: GTSNPN, SVGIG (reference sequence). CDR3 length: 12 amino acids. CDR3 region: CAWSRQGHEQYF. Here the CDR3 DNA reads TGTGCCTGGAGTCGACAGGGGCACGAGCAGTACTTC. The variable domain in full, with the rest retrieved from reference TRBV30 and TRBJ2-7, is SQTIHQWPATLVQPVGSPLSLECTVEGTSNPNLYWYRQAAGRGLQLLFYSVGIGQISSEVPQNLSASRPQDRQFILSSKKLLLSDSGFYLCAWSRQGHEQYFGPGTRLTVT.

The table lists this clone with a few counts. CDR3 residues: CASSTRKITDTQYF. The CDR3 nucleotides are TGCGCCAGCAGCACACGTAAAATCACAGATACGCAGTATTTT. The genes are TRBV5-1 and TRBJ2-3; D is unclear. The CDR3 runs 14 residues. Trimming took 4 bases from V and 2 from J, leaving 11 bases between them. The V gene's germline CDR1 is SGHRS and CDR2 YFSETQ.

The CDR3 region is CASSTLAGVQDTQYF. DNA of the CDR3: TGCGCCAGCAGCACACTAGCGGGGGTTCAGGATACGCAGTATTTT. The chain recombines TRBV5-1 with TRBJ2-3; TRBD2 aligns across 11 bases. Unmatched junction bases numbered 7, after V lost 4 bases and J lost 6 bases. CDR1 is SGHRS, CDR2 YFSETQ, per germline. This CDR3 has 15 residues.

This clone was observed a few times. The CDR3 loop reads CASIIRQGFYGYTF. DNA for the CDR3: TGTGCCAGCATTATCCGGCAGGGTTTTTATGGCTACACCTTC. The chain joins TRBV6-6 to TRBJ1-2, with a weak D call TRBD1 (5 bases). The V gene lost 7 bases and the J gene lost 5 bases, with 17 bases spanning the gap. This CDR3 is 14 amino acids long. Per germline, CDR1 MNHNY and CDR2 SVGAGI (reference sequence).